Sequencing of this T cell receptor (beta chain) was carried out in a study of identical twins. With respect to this clonotype: The junction differs from germline at one of its ends, possibly a read error.

TCRdb called the 5' RACE reads again in MiXCR, with one record for every CDR3 protein. The profile shows hundreds of thousands of distinct CDR3 sequences, roughly 12% of them singletons. The CDR3 sequence is 17 residues long. The germline gives CDR1 SNHLY, CDR2 FYNNEI. These data are also associated with another study on yellow fever vaccine responses in identical twins.

The rearrangement joins TRBV2 to TRBJ1-1, with TRBD1 matching over 7 bases. This sequence was found in a woman aged 18-29 years in good health. Sequencing input: PBMCs. The CDR3 loop is CASSKAGGALVRPEAFF. The DNA for the CDR3 is TGTGCCAGCAGTAAAGCAGGGGGAGCCTTGGTTCGTCCTGAAGCTTTCTTT.